The clone carrying this T cell receptor beta chain appeared many times. As yet, its antigen is unknown. TCRdb redid the calling of the 5' RACE reads with MiXCR, one entry per CDR3 protein. In the table there are 450,000 to 550,000 distinct CDR3 sequences, about 5% of which are singletons. This sample stems from a study of CD8 T cells in ankylosing spondylitis. The study, taken as a whole, reports: CD8+ by phenotype, disease-linked clones were relatively rare in peripheral blood. Typical of ankylosing spondylitis blood, it appeared, was a TCR beta motif of eight highly homologous variants. Reports say disease-linked clones showed up significantly more in matched ankylosing spondylitis synovial fluid.

The sequence came from a male donor with ankylosing spondylitis. Sequencing was done on a sample of blood, either unsorted or a sorted T cell fraction (not recorded which).

The CDR3 spells CASREQGADNNEQFF. CDR3 bases: TGTGCCAGCAGGGAACAAGGGGCGGATAACAATGAGCAGTTCTTC. The chain links TRBV6-1 to TRBJ2-1; the D gene is possibly TRBD1 (5 bases). The CDR3 extends over 15 amino acids. Germline CDR1 MNHNS, CDR2 SASEGT. Trimming shortened V by 6 bases and J by 5 bases, and 17 bases separated the two germline ends.